The rows below give T cell receptor beta chains drawn from one sample of a study of patients and donors after allogeneic stem cell transplantation. A single record per CDR3 protein comes from TCRdb applying MiXCR to the RT-PCR reads. The table includes some 90,000 distinct CDR3 sequences, under 50% detected once. Sequenced sample: blood, either unsorted or a sorted T cell fraction (not recorded which). These receptors were taken from a human donor who was either an allogeneic HSCT recipient or a stem cell or donor lymphocyte infusion donor (not recorded which). It is not recorded whose cells these are; they may come from a transplant donor. Each CDR3 is given with its conserved first and last residue. The D gene is left open where the match is weak. A clone size is listed for some rows: how often the clone was seen (once, few, many), or a class if it is expanded.

>.|few|15|TRBJ1-5|TRBV20-1
TGCAGTGCTAGGGAGTGGGGTTATAGCAATCAGCCCCAGCATTTT
CSAREWGYSNQPQHF
>TRBD1|few|18|TRBJ1-2|TRBV4-3
TGCGCCAGCAGCCAGGACCCCGGGACAGGGCCTCTGCGGTATGGCTACACCTTC
CASSQDPGTGPLRYGYTF
>.|.|14|TRBJ1-6|TRBV7-6
TGTGCCAGCAGCCCCCGGGACGGAAATTCACCCCTCCACTTT
CASSPRDGNSPLHF
>.|.|14|TRBJ1-5|TRBV20-1
TGCAGTGCTAGAGCCGGGACGGAAAATCAGCCCCAGCATTTT
CSARAGTENQPQHF
>.|.|13|TRBJ1-2|TRBV27
TGTGCCAGCAGTTTTAGTAACAAGGACGACTACACCTTC
CASSFSNKDDYTF
>.|few|13|TRBJ1-1|TRBV7-2
TGTGCCAGCAGCTCCTCCGGGGGAGCTGAAGCTTTCTTT
CASSSSGGAEAFF
>.|few|15|TRBJ1-6|TRBV7-2
TGTGCCAGCAGCTTCCCCAGGCAGGAAGGGGGACCCCTCCACTTT
CASSFPRQEGGPLHF
>TRBD1|.|17|TRBJ1-2|TRBV5-8
TGTGCCAGCAGCTGGAGACAGGGGACACCTGCGAACTATGGCTACACCTTC
CASSWRQGTPANYGYTF
>.|few|13|TRBJ1-1|TRBV20-1
TGCAGTGCCCTCGCGGGGATAAGTGCTGAAGCTTTCTTT
CSALAGISAEAFF
>.|.|16|TRBJ1-1|TRBV9
TGTGCCAGCAGCGCGCTACGAGGCTTGAGGAACACTGAAGCTTTCTTT
CASSALRGLRNTEAFF
>TRBD2|.|15|TRBJ2-3|TRBV10-3
TGTGCCATCAGTGACAGCGGGAGGATCGCAGATACGCAGTATTTT
CAISDSGRIADTQYF
>TRBD1|.|16|TRBJ1-1|TRBV25-1
TGTGCCAGCAGTGATTTAAAAGGACAGGGGGGCACTGAAGCTTTCTTT
CASSDLKGQGGTEAFF
>.|.|13|TRBJ1-3|TRBV28
TGTGCCAGCATGACTTTCTCTGGAAACACCATATATTTT
CASMTFSGNTIYF
>.|.|14|TRBJ1-6|TRBV5-5
TGTGCCAGCAGCGGGGACACCTATAATTCACCCCTCCACTTT
CASSGDTYNSPLHF
>TRBD2|.|19|TRBJ2-5|TRBV4-1
TGCGCCAGCAGCCAAGTCCTGCCCTCTGTGGCGGGAGGAAGAGAGACCCAGTACTTC
CASSQVLPSVAGGRETQYF
>.|.|16|TRBJ1-5|TRBV12-3/TRBV12-4
TGTGCCAGCAGTTACCGCCAAATACAGATCAATCAGCCCCAGCATTTT
CASSYRQIQINQPQHF
>TRBD1|.|13|TRBJ1-1|TRBV19
TGTGCCAGTTGGGCGGGACAGTACACTGAAGCTTTCTTT
CASWAGQYTEAFF
>.|.|21|TRBJ2-1|TRBV4-3
TGCGCCAGCAGCCAAGATCTCCGTTTGACTCTCTCTTCGAGCTCCTACAATGAGCAGTTCTTC
CASSQDLRLTLSSSSYNEQFF
>.|few|13|TRBJ1-2|TRBV27
TGTGCCAGCTCCAACTTAGCTAACTATGGCTACACCTTC
CASSNLANYGYTF
>TRBD2|.|15|TRBJ2-1|TRBV5-1
TGCGCCAGCAGCTTACCCCCTAGCGGACACAATGAGCAGTTCTTC
CASSLPPSGHNEQFF
>.|.|13|TRBJ1-5|TRBV18
TGTGCCAGCTCAGTTTCGGAAAATCAGCCCCAGCATTTT
CASSVSENQPQHF
>.|.|15|TRBJ1-1|TRBV14
TGTGCCAGCAGCCAAGACTGGCAGCCGAACACTGAAGCTTTCTTT
CASSQDWQPNTEAFF
>.|.|17|TRBJ2-3|TRBV12-5
TGTGCTAGTGGTCCTTCAGGGCCTCACGAGAGCACAGATACGCAGTATTTT
CASGPSGPHESTDTQYF
>.|.|17|TRBJ2-7|TRBV6-5
TGTGCCAGCAGTTACTCTGGGGCGAGGACCTACTCGTACGAGCAGTACTTC
CASSYSGARTYSYEQYF
>TRBD1|.|15|TRBJ2-1|TRBV28
TGTGCCAGCAGTTCCTCCGGGACAGGGTATAATGAGCAGTTCTTC
CASSSSGTGYNEQFF
>TRBD2|.|15|TRBJ2-7|TRBV4-3
TGCGCCAGCTCCCCGTCAGCGGGAGGAACCTACGAGCAGTACTTC
CASSPSAGGTYEQYF
>.|few|12|TRBJ1-3|TRBV20-1
TGCAGTGCCACACCTGACCCCGGGACCATATATTTT
CSATPDPGTIYF
>TRBD1|.|13|TRBJ1-1|TRBV29-1
TGCAGCGTTGGGACAGGTACGAACACTGAAGCTTTCTTT
CSVGTGTNTEAFF
>.|few|11|TRBJ1-2|TRBV7-9
TGTGCCAGCAGCTTAGAGGGCGGCTACACCTTC
CASSLEGGYTF
>.|.|14|TRBJ2-1|TRBV29-1
TGCAGCGTTGAGGGGGACACTAGGAACAATGAGCAGTTCTTC
CSVEGDTRNNEQFF
>.|.|16|TRBJ2-2|TRBV3-2
TGTGCCAGCAGCCAAGAGCCGACAGGCTTCACCGGGGAGCTGTTTTTT
CASSQEPTGFTGELFF
>.|.|10|TRBJ1-2|TRBV24-1
TGTGCCACGCAGCGCGGGCCGATTGCCTTC
CATQRGPIAF
>.|.|12|TRBJ1-1|TRBV19
TGTGCCAGTAGTTGGACTGGGACTGAAGCTTTCTTT
CASSWTGTEAFF
>.|.|14|TRBJ1-2|TRBV6-5
TGTGCCAGCAGTTACTTTACAGGGAACTATGGCTACACCTTC
CASSYFTGNYGYTF
>.|.|12|TRBJ1-1|TRBV28
TGTGCCAGCAGTTCCACTGTCACTGAAGCTTTCTTT
CASSSTVTEAFF
>TRBD1|few|14|TRBJ1-2|TRBV11-2
TGTGCCAGCAGCTTAGAGGACAGGGGATATGGCTACACCTTC
CASSLEDRGYGYTF
>.|few|14|TRBJ1-5|TRBV20-1
TGCAGTGCTAGGGGGGGCAGGGACGATCAGCCCCAGCATTTT
CSARGGRDDQPQHF
>TRBD1|few|15|TRBJ1-2|TRBV7-2
TGTGCCAGCAGCGATGGACAGGGTCTGAACTATGGCTACACCTTC
CASSDGQGLNYGYTF
>TRBD2|.|15|TRBJ2-2|TRBV5-4
TGTGCCAGCAGCAGATCGGGAGGTTATACCGGGGAGCTGTTTTTT
CASSRSGGYTGELFF
>.|.|14|TRBJ1-1|TRBV19
TGTGCCAGTATCTCGGGACACTCGAACACTGAAGCTTTCTTT
CASISGHSNTEAFF
>.|.|14|TRBJ1-5|TRBV28
TGTGCCACCTCCTCGATAGGGAGCAATCAGCCCCAGCATTTT
CATSSIGSNQPQHF